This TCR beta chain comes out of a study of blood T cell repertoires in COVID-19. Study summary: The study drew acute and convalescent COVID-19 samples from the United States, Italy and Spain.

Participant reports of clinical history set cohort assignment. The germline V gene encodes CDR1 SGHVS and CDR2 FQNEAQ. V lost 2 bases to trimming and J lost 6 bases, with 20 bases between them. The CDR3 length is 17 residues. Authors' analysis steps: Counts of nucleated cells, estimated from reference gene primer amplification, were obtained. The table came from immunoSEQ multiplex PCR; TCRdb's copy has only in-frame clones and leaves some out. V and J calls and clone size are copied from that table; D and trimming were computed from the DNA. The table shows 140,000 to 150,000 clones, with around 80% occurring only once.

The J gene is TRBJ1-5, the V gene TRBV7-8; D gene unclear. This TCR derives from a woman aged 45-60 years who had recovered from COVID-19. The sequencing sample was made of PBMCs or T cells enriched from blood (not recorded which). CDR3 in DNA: TGTGCCAGCAGCTTAAGACCACTTGGGCTTGAAGGTCAGCCCCAGCATTTT. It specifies CASSLRPLGLEGQPQHF.